A single sample is the source of the 9 T cell receptor beta chains below, sequenced in a study of identical twins. TCRdb re-called the 5' RACE reads with MiXCR, one entry per CDR3 protein. This sample has around 680,000 distinct CDR3 sequences, with around 8.6% found just once. In addition, the sample was reused for a study of yellow fever vaccine responses in identical twins.

Sequencing used PBMCs. These receptor sequences come from a woman under 30 in good health.

The rearrangement joins TRBV28 to TRBJ2-7; the match to TRBD1 covers 7 bases. Germline CDR1 MDHEN, CDR2 SYDVKM. The CDR3 extends over 13 amino acids. V lost 5 bases to trimming and J lost 3 bases; unmatched junction nucleotides: 4. CDR3: CASSTGENYEQYF. CDR3 sequence (DNA): TGTGCCAGCAGTACAGGGGAAAACTACGAGCAGTACTTC.

V gene TRBV4-2 combines with J gene TRBJ2-3; D remains unclear. Germline loops: CDR1 LGHNA, CDR2 YNFKEQ. V was pared by 0 bases and J by 2 bases, with 15 bases between. The CDR3 length is 17 residues. The CDR3 DNA sequence: TGTGCCAGCAGCCAAGATTTTAGGGCTAGTCCCACAGATACGCAGTATTTT. Translation gives CASSQDFRASPTDTQYF.

This clonotype came up a few times. The V and J genes are TRBV2 and TRBJ2-7, with 7 bases fitting TRBD1. This CDR3 spans 19 amino acids. Losses at the gene ends were 1 base for V and 4 bases for J; bases not matched to a gene: 19. CDR1 and CDR2 (germline): SNHLY, FYNNEI. The CDR3 is CASSEVSTVNRGTLYEQYF. The CDR3 bases are TGTGCCAGCAGTGAAGTCAGTACGGTGAACAGGGGAACCCTTTACGAGCAGTACTTC.

The chain joins TRBV20-1 to TRBJ2-2; unclear D gene. Germline lookup yields CDR1 DFQATT and CDR2 SNEGSKA (reference sequence). Trimming took 1 base from V and 0 from J, leaving 18 bases between them. The CDR3 sequence is 18 residues long. In DNA form, the CDR3 reads TGCAGTGCTAGAGTTCCCCCCTCAGCCCTCGCGAACACCGGGGAGCTGTTTTTT. This encodes CSARVPPSALANTGELFF.

This chain connects TRBV4-2 to TRBJ2-7; D is undetermined. The CDR3 contains 13 residues. Trimming shortened V by 1 base and J by 5 bases, and 9 bases separated the two germline ends. CDR1 and CDR2 (germline): LGHNA, YNFKEQ. CDR3 residues: CASSQVRSHEQYF. Written as DNA, the CDR3 is TGTGCCAGCAGCCAAGTTCGGTCCCACGAGCAGTACTTC.

In this sample, this clonotype turned up many times. The V call is TRBV29-1, the J call TRBJ2-7; 11 bases are shared with TRBD2. This CDR3 comprises 14 residues. The germline gives CDR1 SQVTM, CDR2 ANQGSEA. V dropped 4 bases and J dropped 2; count of bases not matched to a gene: 4. DNA for the CDR3: TGCAGCGTTGTAGTAGCGGGAGGGCCCTACGAGCAGTACTTC. This translates into CSVVVAGGPYEQYF.

This chain links TRBV28 with TRBJ2-2; D may match TRBD1 or TRBD2 (5 bases each). Trimming pared 3 bases from V and 3 bases from J, leaving 11 bases between. This CDR3 has 15 amino acids. Germline assignment: CDR1 MDHEN and CDR2 SYDVKM. For the CDR3, the DNA is TGTGCCAGCAGTTTCGAGGGACCCTACACCGGGGAGCTGTTTTTT. This codes for CASSFEGPYTGELFF.

The chain has TRBV12-3 or TRBV12-4 and TRBJ2-7; TRBD2 is a possible D gene (6 bases). V lost 1 base and J 4 bases, leaving 17 bases between the germline ends. This CDR3 region has 16 residues. The chain's CDR3 is CASSLVRPGLVYEQYF. The CDR3 DNA sequence: TGTGCCAGCAGTTTAGTTCGGCCGGGACTGGTTTACGAGCAGTACTTC.

This clonotype showed up many times. The rearrangement uses TRBV14 and TRBJ2-7, with D possibly TRBD1 on 8 matching bases. The V gene lost 4 bases and the J gene lost 2 bases, with 12 bases spanning the gap. Germline V lookup: CDR1 SGHDN, CDR2 FVKESK. This CDR3 has 14 amino acids. CDR3 residues: CASSRTGRAYEQYF. The CDR3 DNA follows: TGTGCCAGCAGCCGGACAGGGAGGGCCTACGAGCAGTACTTC.